Presented here are 13 T cell receptor beta chains from one specimen sequenced in a study of cytomegalovirus exposure and HLA in healthy donors. Both 60 Vbeta primers and 13 Jbeta primers went into the PCR. The method was immunoSEQ multiplex PCR; TCRdb's version includes in-frame clones alone and lacks a portion of them. This table has some 110,000 clones, approximately 65% appearing once. The source material was PBMCs. The receptor source for this set is a man between 18 and 35 years old in good health and CMV-seronegative.

The chain recombines TRBV28 with TRBJ1-2; 10 nucleotides match TRBD1. The V and J ends lost 1 base and 4 bases, in that order; junction bases with no gene match: 6. The CDR3 contains 16 residues. Germline V lookup: CDR1 MDHEN, CDR2 SYDVKM. As DNA, the CDR3 is TGTGCCAGCAGTTTATCGGGGACAGGGGAGACCTATGGCTACACCTTC. This translates into CASSLSGTGETYGYTF.

The chain carries TRBV5-8 and TRBJ2-3, with TRBD2 identical over 10 bases. The germline gives CDR1 SGHTS, CDR2 YDEGEE. The CDR3 has 13 amino acids. The J segment lost 8 bases and the V segment lost 0 bases, leaving 0 bases of the junction unmatched. The CDR3 is CASSLGTSGTQYF. CDR3 nucleotide sequence: TGTGCCAGCAGCTTGGGGACTAGCGGTACGCAGTATTTT.

This clone was counted only a few times. The J gene is TRBJ2-3, the V gene TRBV6-1; 7 bases line up with TRBD1. CDR1 and CDR2 from the germline V gene are MNHNS and SASEGT. The junction had 9 bases not matched to a gene; V was cut back by 9 bases and J by 6 bases. The CDR3 runs to 13 residues. In DNA, the CDR3 is TGTGCCAGTGGACAGGCCAAGTGGGATACGCAGTATTTT. Protein: CASGQAKWDTQYF.

The sample holds one count of this clone. The DNA for the CDR3 is TGCGCCAGCAGCCCCGGGACTAGCGGGACGGAGACCCAGTACTTC. Translated: CASSPGTSGTETQYF. The rearrangement links TRBV5-1 to TRBJ2-5; 13 nucleotides line up with TRBD2. The V and J ends lost 4 bases and 5 bases, in that order; junction bases with no gene match: 5. Germline CDR1 and CDR2: SGHRS and YFSETQ. The CDR3 runs 15 residues.

In this sample, this clone turned up once. The chain combines TRBV11-3 with TRBJ2-7; the match to TRBD1 covers 10 bases. CDR3 length: 15 residues. Germline V gene lookup returns CDR1 SGHNT and CDR2 YENEEA. V was clipped by 1 base and J by 2 bases; unmatched bases: 2. The CDR3 bases are TGTGCCAGCAGCTTAGTCGGGACAGGGGCCTACGAGCAGTACTTC. Translated, it gives CASSLVGTGAYEQYF.

The chain is built from TRBV4-1 and TRBJ2-4; possibly TRBD2 for D (5 bases). The germline CDR1 and CDR2 sequences are MGHRA and YSYEKL. This CDR3 has 13 residues. Trimming left V 3 bases short and J 11 bases short, with 14 bases between. This CDR3 reads CASSQDPQRVQYF. The CDR3, as DNA: TGCGCCAGCAGCCAGGACCCTCAGAGGGTTCAGTACTTC.

Remarks on this clone: The junction departs from germline at one end; a sequencing error may be responsible. The chain joins TRBV5-5 to TRBJ2-5; the match to TRBD1 covers 10 bases. Germline lookup yields CDR1 SGHKS and CDR2 YYEKEE (reference sequence). The length of the CDR3 is 13 residues. The DNA of the CDR3 is TGTGCCAGCAGCTTGGACCAGGGACAGGGGCGAAACTTC. It translates to CASSLDQGQGRNF. The whole variable domain, remainder taken from reference TRBV5-5 and TRBJ2-5, is DAGVTQSPTHLIKTRGQQVTLRCSPISGHKSVSWYQQVLGQGPQFIFQYYEKEERGRGNFPDRFSARQFPNYSSELNVNALLLGDSALYLCASSLDQGQGRNFGPGTRLLVL.

V is TRBV7-8 and J is TRBJ2-1; D is ambiguous. In germline, CDR1 is SGHVS, CDR2 FQNEAQ. V lost 0 bases and J lost 3, with 9 bases in between. There are 15 residues in the CDR3. The CDR3 DNA follows: TGTGCCAGCAGCTTAGCCAAGCGCGACTACAATGAGCAGTTCTTC. Translation gives CASSLAKRDYNEQFF.

This sequence joins TRBV5-1 and TRBJ2-1; 10 bases match TRBD2. Trimming at V came to 3 bases and at J to 5 bases, leaving 11 bases not matched to a gene. The CDR3 contains 17 residues. Germline V gene sequence: CDR1 SGHRS, CDR2 YFSETQ. CDR3: CASSSAGQAGGDNEQFF. The CDR3 bases are TGCGCCAGCAGCTCCGCTGGGCAAGCGGGAGGGGACAATGAGCAGTTCTTC.

The V gene is TRBV6-5, the J gene TRBJ2-1; 8 bases agree with TRBD1. CDR3 length: 12 amino acids. Trimming cost V 5 bases and J 16 bases; bases outside gene matches: 10. Germline V gene lookup returns CDR1 MNHEY and CDR2 SVGAGI. The CDR3, as DNA: TGTGCCAGCAGTGAATCTGCAGGGGGCCATTTCTTC. Amino acid sequence: CASSESAGGHFF.

The CDR3 protein is CASSVSVAGGSNTGELFF. DNA of the CDR3: TGTGCCAGCAGTGTCTCGGTAGCGGGAGGGAGTAACACCGGGGAGCTGTTTTTT. The chain employs TRBV6-1 and TRBJ2-2; 11 bases match TRBD2. The CDR3 consists of 18 residues. Germline-derived CDR1 and CDR2 are MNHNS and SASEGT. J gave up 2 bases and V 4 bases, and 9 bases lay outside the gene matches.

The chain employs TRBV7-6 and TRBJ1-1; 7 bases are a match to TRBD1. The V segment lost 5 bases and the J segment 1 base; nucleotides outside the gene matches: 13. Germline lookup yields CDR1 SGHVS and CDR2 FNYEAQ. The CDR3 has 17 amino acids. Written as DNA, the CDR3 is TGTGCCAGCAGCAACGTTGACAGGGCCTGGGAGAACACTGAAGCTTTCTTT. It codes for CASSNVDRAWENTEAFF.

This sequence joins TRBV6-1 and TRBJ2-7; TRBD2 matches at 8 bases. V lost 3 bases, J lost 1 base, and 5 bases stayed unmatched. Germline-derived CDR1 and CDR2 are MNHNS and SASEGT. The CDR3 runs to 15 residues. This CDR3 is CASSDRGTRSYEQYF. CDR3 nucleotide sequence: TGTGCCAGCAGTGATAGGGGGACTAGGTCCTACGAGCAGTACTTC.